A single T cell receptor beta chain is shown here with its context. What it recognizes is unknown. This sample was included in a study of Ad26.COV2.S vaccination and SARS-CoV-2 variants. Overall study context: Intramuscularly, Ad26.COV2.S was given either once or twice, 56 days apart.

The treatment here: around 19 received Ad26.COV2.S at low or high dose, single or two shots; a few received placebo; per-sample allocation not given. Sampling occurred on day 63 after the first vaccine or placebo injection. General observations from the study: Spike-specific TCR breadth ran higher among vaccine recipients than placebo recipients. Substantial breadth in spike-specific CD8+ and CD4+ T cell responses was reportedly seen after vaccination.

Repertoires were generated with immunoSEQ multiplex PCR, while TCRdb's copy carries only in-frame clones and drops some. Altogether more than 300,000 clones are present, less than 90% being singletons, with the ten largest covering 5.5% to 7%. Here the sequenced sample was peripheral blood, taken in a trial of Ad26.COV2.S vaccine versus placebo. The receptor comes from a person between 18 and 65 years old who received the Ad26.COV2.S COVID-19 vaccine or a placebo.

The CDR3 loop is CASSEGLAGSYEQYF. CDR3 DNA sequence: TGTGCCAGCAGTGAAGGGCTAGCGGGAAGCTACGAGCAGTACTTC. V gene TRBV6-1 combines with J gene TRBJ2-7; TRBD2 agrees at 9 bases. With 1 base clipped from V and 3 bases from J, the junction kept 4 bases outside the gene matches. The CDR3 covers 15 residues. Germline CDR1 reads MNHNS; CDR2 reads SASEGT.